One and the same sample provided the 9 T cell receptor beta chains below, sequenced in a study of cytomegalovirus exposure and HLA in healthy donors. In the PCR, 60 Vbeta and 13 Jbeta primers were used. Measured with immunoSEQ multiplex PCR; TCRdb has only the in-frame clones, and not every one. The sample shows some 180,000 clones, roughly four fifths of them seen only once. Sequencing was carried out using PBMCs. Receptor source: a woman under 30 in good health and CMV-seronegative.

The chain carries TRBV13 and TRBJ1-2; D ambiguous. The V gene lost 5 bases and the J gene lost 8 bases, with 9 bases spanning the gap. This CDR3 has 11 residues. Germline-derived CDR1 and CDR2 are PRHDT and FYEKMQ (reference sequence). CDR3: CASSHLEGYTF. The CDR3 bases are TGTGCCAGCAGCCACCTCGAGGGCTACACCTTC.

The rearrangement uses TRBV7-2 and TRBJ1-5, with no clear D. The CDR3 has 15 residues. The germline V and J ends were trimmed by 6 bases and 3 bases, with 15 bases remaining between them. Germline V gene data show CDR1 as SGHTA and CDR2 as FQGNSA. The CDR3 region is CASSQSQADNQPQHF. The CDR3 DNA follows: TGTGCCAGCAGTCAATCCCAGGCAGACAATCAGCCCCAGCATTTT. Full variable domain (outside the CDR3, taken from reference TRBV7-2 and TRBJ1-5): GAGVSQSPSNKVTEKGKDVELRCDPISGHTALYWYRQSLGQGLEFLIYFQGNSAPDKSGLPSDRFSAERTGGSVSTLTIQRTQQEDSAVYLCASSQSQADNQPQHFGDGTRLSIL.

The rearrangement joins TRBV6-5 to TRBJ1-2, with TRBD1 identical over 9 bases. V shed 4 bases, J shed 8 bases, and the junction held 11 bases outside the gene matches. There are 15 residues in the CDR3. CDR1 and CDR2 from the germline V gene are MNHEY and SVGAGI. CDR3 residues: CASSSSGTGKLGYTF. CDR3 nucleotides: TGTGCCAGCAGTTCTTCCGGGACAGGGAAGTTGGGCTACACCTTC.

This rearrangement joins TRBV4-1 to TRBJ2-5, with 14 bases lining up with TRBD2. The CDR3 is 18 residues long. J was trimmed by 3 bases and V by 2 bases; bases with no gene match: 8. In germline, CDR1 is MGHRA, CDR2 YSYEKL. CDR3 amino acids: CASSQTPTGLAGEETQYF. The CDR3 DNA follows: TGCGCCAGCAGCCAAACTCCGACGGGACTAGCGGGAGAAGAGACCCAGTACTTC.

The rearrangement uses TRBV7-8 and TRBJ1-2; tentative D call: TRBD1 (6 bases). The CDR3 sequence is 15 residues long. The germline V and J ends were trimmed by 5 bases and 1 base, with 14 bases remaining between them. Looked up from germline, CDR1 is SGHVS and CDR2 is FQNEAQ. This CDR3 is CASSPDRNLNYGYTF. The DNA of the CDR3 is TGTGCCAGCAGCCCCGACAGGAACCTTAACTATGGCTACACCTTC.

The chain uses TRBV7-9 and TRBJ2-3; D is perhaps TRBD2 (5 bases). V lost 2 bases and J lost 4, with 13 bases in between. Looked up from germline, CDR1 is SEHNR and CDR2 is FQNEAQ (reference sequence). This CDR3 contains 15 residues. DNA for the CDR3: TGTGCCAGCAGCTTAATCCCCCTAGCTGCAGATACGCAGTATTTT. Translation: CASSLIPLAADTQYF.

This chain joins TRBV27 and TRBJ2-5; 10 nucleotides match TRBD1. J gave up 3 bases and V 3 bases, and 1 base lay outside the gene matches. Germline CDR1 reads MNHEY; CDR2 reads SMNVEV (reference sequence). CDR3 length equals 14 residues. CDR3: CASSLTGGEETQYF. CDR3 in DNA: TGTGCCAGCAGTTTGACAGGGGGCGAAGAGACCCAGTACTTC.

J is TRBJ1-2 and V is TRBV29-1, with D possibly matching TRBD1 (5 bases). Trimming took off 4 bases at V and 6 bases at J, with 9 bases between the two ends. Germline V gives CDR1 SQVTM, CDR2 ANQGSEA. The length of the CDR3 is 11 residues. Here the CDR3 reads CSVGAGHGYTF. Written as DNA, the CDR3 is TGCAGCGTTGGAGCAGGGCATGGCTACACCTTC.

This clone has ten or more counts. This sequence joins TRBV10-3 and TRBJ1-5; 7 bases map to TRBD1. V trimming: 5 bases; J trimming: 6 bases; junction bases outside the gene matches: 10. The CDR3 runs to 15 residues. Germline V gene data show CDR1 as ENHRY and CDR2 as SYGVKD. CDR3 region: CAISTDRDKAQPQHF. CDR3 coding DNA: TGTGCCATCAGTACCGACAGGGACAAAGCTCAGCCCCAGCATTTT.